This T cell receptor beta chain was observed in a study of cytomegalovirus exposure and HLA in healthy donors. Whole-study results and caveats: Upon later analysis, TCR association rates were observed to vary by HLA locus, being highest for DRB1 and lowest for HLA-C.

The V segment lost 6 bases and the J segment 5 bases; nucleotides outside the gene matches: 7. The length of the CDR3 is 15 residues. The germline V gene has CDR1 MNHEY and CDR2 SVGAGI. It was with 60 Vbeta and 13 Jbeta primers that the PCR ran. Here immunoSEQ multiplex PCR was the method, and the copy in TCRdb shows in-frame clones only, minus some. The data show almost 95,000 clones, 55% to 75% seen once. The table lists this clone with a count of one. Its antigen is unidentified. The sample comprised PBMCs. This receptor was obtained from a man in his forties or fifties in good health and CMV-seronegative. The chain carries TRBV6-5 and TRBJ2-2; TRBD1 matches 9 bases. The chain's CDR3 is CASSRDRATTGELFF. In DNA form, the CDR3 reads TGTGCCAGCAGCCGGGACAGGGCTACGACCGGGGAGCTGTTTTTT.